These 12 T cell receptor beta chains were all obtained from the same sample, sequenced in a study of T cell responses to AZD1222 COVID-19 vaccine. Generated by immunoSEQ multiplex PCR, the TCRdb table keeps only in-frame clones and is missing some. This table holds some 99,000 clones, roughly nine tenths found once. The material sequenced was peripheral blood, taken on day 0 of AZD1222 vaccination. All receptors derive from an adult in good health.

The chain links TRBV10-3 to TRBJ1-1, with a weak D call TRBD1 (5 bases). V was trimmed by 0 bases and J by 6 bases, leaving 8 bases between them. CDR3 length: 13 amino acids. Germline V gene lookup returns CDR1 ENHRY and CDR2 SYGVKD. CDR3 DNA sequence: TGTGCCATCAGTGAGTCCAGGGCGGCTGAAGCTTTCTTT. Translating it yields CAISESRAAEAFF.

CDR3 region: CASSPSLVDGGYTF. The CDR3 nucleotides are TGTGCCAGCAGTCCTTCCCTCGTGGACGGTGGCTACACCTTC. The V and J genes are TRBV6-5 and TRBJ1-2; D remains unclear. Trimming pared 5 bases from V and 7 bases from J, leaving 17 bases between. The CDR3 consists of 14 residues. In germline, CDR1 is MNHEY, CDR2 SVGAGI.

The chain recombines TRBV28 with TRBJ2-1, with unresolved D. CDR3 size: 15 residues. Germline loops: CDR1 MDHEN, CDR2 SYDVKM. Trimming took 6 bases from V and 12 from J, leaving 24 bases between them. CDR3 in amino acids: CASSINSVPVWGQFF. As DNA, the CDR3 is TGTGCCAGCAGCATAAATTCGGTCCCAGTCTGGGGGCAGTTCTTC.

CDR3: CASSFQVAGVKNTEAFF. The DNA for the CDR3 is TGTGCCAGCAGTTTTCAGGTTGCGGGGGTAAAGAACACTGAAGCTTTCTTT. The chain is built from TRBV27 and TRBJ1-1; possibly TRBD1 for D (5 bases). This CDR3 has 17 amino acids. V was clipped by 3 bases and J by 1 base, with 18 bases between them. Germline V CDR1 and CDR2: MNHEY, SMNVEV (reference sequence).

The chain is built from TRBV18 and TRBJ1-3, with TRBD1 identical over 9 bases. With 3 bases clipped from V and 1 base from J, the junction kept 4 bases outside the gene matches. This CDR3 is built from 16 residues. Germline V lookup: CDR1 KGHSH, CDR2 LQKENI. The CDR3, as DNA: TGTGCCAGCTCACCGACACAGGGGGCGTCTGGAAACACCATATATTTT. Its translation is CASSPTQGASGNTIYF.

This chain connects TRBV4-1 to TRBJ2-6, with D hard to call. This CDR3 is 16 amino acids long. Trimming pared 3 bases from V and 0 bases from J, leaving 9 bases between. The germline V gene encodes CDR1 MGHRA and CDR2 YSYEKL. Here the CDR3 DNA reads TGCGCCAGCAGCCACGCCTCTTTCTCTGGGGCCAACGTCCTGACTTTC. It translates to CASSHASFSGANVLTF.

The CDR3 nucleotides are TGTGCCAGTAGCTTAGCGGGAGGGCCGGCTTACGAGCAGTACTTC. Translated, it gives CASSLAGGPAYEQYF. This rearrangement joins TRBV19 to TRBJ2-7; 11 bases match TRBD2. Per the germline V gene, CDR1 is LNHDA and CDR2 is SQIVND (reference sequence). V trimming: 6 bases; J trimming: 4 bases; junction bases outside the gene matches: 8. CDR3 length: 15 residues.

This clone was recorded only once. This chain links TRBV6-6 with TRBJ1-3; no clear D. This CDR3 contains 12 residues. Germline CDR1 reads MNHNY; CDR2 reads SVGAGI (reference sequence). V lost 4 bases, J lost 0 bases, and 1 base lay in between. Written as DNA, the CDR3 is TGTGCCAGCAGTTTCTCTGGAAACACCATATATTTT. Translating it yields CASSFSGNTIYF.

A single count supports this clone. The chain carries TRBV7-9 and TRBJ2-7, with TRBD2 matching 9 bases. Germline-derived CDR1 and CDR2 are SEHNR and FQNEAQ (reference sequence). The ends lost 5 bases at V and 0 bases at J; junction bases unmatched: 2. The CDR3 length is 14 residues. As DNA, the CDR3 is TGTGCCAGCAGCCTTAGCGGGAGCTCCTACGAGCAGTACTTC. Its translation is CASSLSGSSYEQYF.

The chain links TRBV4-3 to TRBJ1-1; weak D call: TRBD1 (6 bases). Trimming removed 0 bases at V and 6 bases at J, with 14 bases between. The CDR3 sequence is 15 residues long. The germline CDR1 and CDR2 sequences are LGHNA and YSLEER. CDR3 DNA sequence: TGCGCCAGCAGCCAAGATCAGGGGTTTGATTCTGAAGCTTTCTTT. As protein: CASSQDQGFDSEAFF.

The chain carries TRBV30 and TRBJ1-4, with D possibly being TRBD1 (5 bases). Trimming cost V 3 bases and J 8 bases, with 10 bases left between them. There are 12 residues in the CDR3. From germline, CDR1 is GTSNPN and CDR2 SVGIG (reference sequence). The CDR3: CAWRKYREKLFF. CDR3 coding DNA: TGTGCCTGGAGGAAATACAGGGAAAAACTGTTTTTT.

The V gene is TRBV5-1, the J gene TRBJ1-4; D is uncertain. The CDR3 is made up of 12 amino acids. The germline V gene has CDR1 SGHRS and CDR2 YFSETQ. V was shortened by 0 bases and J by 10 bases, with 7 bases between the two germline ends. The CDR3 spells CASSLGTGKLFF. As DNA, the CDR3 is TGCGCCAGCAGCTTGGGGACGGGAAAACTGTTTTTT.